The 25 T cell receptor beta chains below all came from one sample that was sequenced in a study of blood T cell repertoires in COVID-19. The method was immunoSEQ multiplex PCR; TCRdb's version includes in-frame clones alone and lacks a portion of them. The sample comprises 190,000 or so clones, about 89% of which are singletons, and approximately 2.7% rests with the top ten. Input material: peripheral blood. All receptors come from a man in his forties with active or convalescent COVID-19.

The chain carries TRBV3-1 (or the pseudogene TRBV3-2) and TRBJ1-6; 10 bases line up with TRBD1. The CDR3 is 16 residues long. Germline CDR1 is LGHDT and CDR2 is YNNKEL (reference sequence). V lost 4 bases to trimming and J lost 6 bases; unmatched junction nucleotides: 6. The CDR3 nucleotides read TGTGCCAGCAGCCCTCGACAGGGGGCTGCTAATTCACCCCTCCACTTT. Residues: CASSPRQGAANSPLHF.

The chain uses TRBV15 and TRBJ2-2; 9 nucleotides line up with TRBD2. This CDR3 contains 16 residues. Germline V gene sequence: CDR1 LNHNV, CDR2 YYDKDF (reference sequence). Trimming removed 0 bases from V and 4 bases from J; junction bases left unmatched: 3. The CDR3 nucleotides are TGTGCCACCAGCAGAGAAGCGGGGGGAGTCACCGGGGAGCTGTTTTTT. It codes for CATSREAGGVTGELFF.

CDR3 protein: CASSPTMTDSIQETQYF. The CDR3, as DNA: TGTGCCAGCTCACCAACCATGACAGATTCCATCCAAGAGACCCAGTACTTC. The chain recombines TRBV18 with TRBJ2-5; perhaps TRBD1 as D (5 bases). CDR1 is KGHSH and CDR2 is LQKENI in the germline V gene. V gave up 2 bases and J gave up 1 base, with 17 bases separating them. This CDR3 has 17 residues.

V gene TRBV5-1 combines with J gene TRBJ1-1; D possibly corresponds to TRBD1 (5 bases). The germline V gene encodes CDR1 SGHRS and CDR2 YFSETQ. CDR3 length: 15 amino acids. V lost 7 bases, J lost 0 bases, and 16 bases lay in between. In nucleotides, the CDR3 is TGCGCCAGCTCGGCAGGGTATCGTATGAACACTGAAGCTTTCTTT. This sequence encodes CASSAGYRMNTEAFF.

This clone was picked up one time. This chain joins TRBV28 and TRBJ2-1; possible D gene TRBD1, 5 bases. Germline CDR1 is MDHEN and CDR2 is SYDVKM. V gave up 3 bases and J gave up 3 bases, with 15 bases separating them. There are 16 residues in the CDR3. The CDR3 DNA reads TGTGCCAGCAGTTTGGTTTTACAGGTCCACTACAATGAGCAGTTCTTC. Amino acids: CASSLVLQVHYNEQFF.

V usage is TRBV19 and J usage is TRBJ1-1; D might be TRBD1 (5 bases). Trimming removed 5 bases at V and 0 bases at J, with 13 bases between. Germline V gene sequence: CDR1 LNHDA, CDR2 SQIVND (reference sequence). The CDR3 spans 15 residues. The CDR3 sequence: CASSFQGPVNTEAFF. CDR3 bases: TGTGCCAGTAGTTTTCAGGGTCCGGTGAACACTGAAGCTTTCTTT.

The chain has TRBV30 and TRBJ1-2; D is undetermined. V shed 2 bases and J shed 3 bases, with 4 bases lying between them. Per the germline V gene, CDR1 is GTSNPN and CDR2 is SVGIG (reference sequence). CDR3 size: 11 residues. The CDR3 here is CAWSRDYGYTF. The DNA for the CDR3 is TGTGCCTGGAGTCGAGACTATGGCTACACCTTC.

This rearrangement joins TRBV5-1 to TRBJ2-3; maybe TRBD1 (6 bases). V lost 2 bases, J lost 3 bases, and 10 bases lay in between. The CDR3 runs 14 residues. Germline V CDR1 and CDR2: SGHRS, YFSETQ. The CDR3 spells CASSLQGLTDTQYF. In nucleotides, the CDR3 is TGCGCCAGCAGCTTACAGGGTTTGACAGATACGCAGTATTTT.

The rearrangement links TRBV6-5 to TRBJ1-1; tentative D call: TRBD1 (6 bases). Germline V gene data show CDR1 as MNHEY and CDR2 as SVGAGI. The CDR3 covers 14 residues. V gave up 6 bases and J gave up 2 bases, with 13 bases separating them. CDR3 bases: TGTGCCAGCAGAAAGACAGGTCTTAACACTGAAGCTTTCTTT. Translating it yields CASRKTGLNTEAFF.

This chain links TRBV5-1 with TRBJ1-1; TRBD1 aligns across 8 bases. From germline, CDR1 is SGHRS and CDR2 YFSETQ. The CDR3 is 16 residues long. Trimming took 4 bases from V and 0 from J; bases not matched to a gene: 8. CDR3 protein: CASSPRGLSMNTEAFF. CDR3 nucleotide sequence: TGCGCCAGCAGCCCCAGGGGGCTAAGTATGAACACTGAAGCTTTCTTT.

Here the CDR3 reads CASSLAGTPSSEQYF. Here the CDR3 DNA reads TGTGCCAGCAGCTTAGCGGGGACACCATCTAGCGAGCAGTACTTC. This chain connects TRBV11-2 to TRBJ2-7; a possible D gene is TRBD1 (6 bases). V was cut by 1 base and J by 6 bases, with 16 bases left in between. The CDR3 is 15 amino acids. Per the germline V gene, CDR1 is SGHAT and CDR2 is FQNNGV. The variable domain in full, with the rest retrieved from reference TRBV11-2 and TRBJ2-7, is EAGVAQSPRYKIIEKRQSVAFWCNPISGHATLYWYQQILGQGPKLLIQFQNNGVVDDSQLPKDRFSAERLKGVDSTLKIQPAKLEDSAVYLCASSLAGTPSSEQYFGPGTRLTVT.

This chain connects TRBV2 to TRBJ1-5; TRBD1 might be the D (5 bases). Germline lookup yields CDR1 SNHLY and CDR2 FYNNEI. The CDR3 contains 14 residues. V gave up 6 bases and J gave up 9 bases, with 18 bases separating them. DNA of the CDR3: TGTGCCAGCAGCCCCCTGACAGTCGAAGGGCCCCAGCATTTT. Its translation is CASSPLTVEGPQHF.

CDR3 in amino acids: CARSLSRDRFEAFF. In DNA form, the CDR3 reads TGTGCCAGAAGCTTGTCCCGGGACAGGTTTGAAGCTTTCTTT. The chain carries TRBV5-3 and TRBJ1-1; 8 nucleotides agree with TRBD1. TRBV5-3 is reported as an ORF; its role is uncertain. This CDR3 has 14 amino acids. V was clipped by 1 base and J by 7 bases; unmatched bases: 6.

A single count supports this clone. The rearrangement uses TRBV27 and TRBJ1-2; TRBD1 aligns across 9 bases. Germline lookup yields CDR1 MNHEY and CDR2 SMNVEV (reference sequence). The CDR3 extends over 13 amino acids. With V trimmed by 4 bases and J by 8 bases, 5 bases remained unmatched. The CDR3 region has the DNA TGTGCCAGCAGTTCCGCGGGACAGGGAGGCTACACCTTC. This sequence encodes CASSSAGQGGYTF.

V and J are TRBV18 and TRBJ2-7; 12 nucleotides match TRBD2. The ends lost 4 bases at V and 6 bases at J; junction bases unmatched: 7. Per germline, CDR1 KGHSH and CDR2 LQKENI. This CDR3 contains 15 residues. DNA of the CDR3: TGTGCCAGCTCACTGAGGACTAGCGGGGTAATCGAGCAGTACTTC. Amino acid sequence: CASSLRTSGVIEQYF.

The chain carries TRBV6-6 and TRBJ1-5; 8 nucleotides match TRBD1. In germline, CDR1 is MNHNY, CDR2 SVGAGI (reference sequence). Trimming cost V 6 bases and J 5 bases; bases outside gene matches: 6. The length of the CDR3 is 14 residues. In DNA form, the CDR3 reads TGTGCCAGCAGACTAGACAGGGGAGATCAGCCCCAGCATTTT. Translating it yields CASRLDRGDQPQHF.

CDR3 loop: CSVSQGSGNQPQHF. The CDR3 bases are TGCAGCGTTTCTCAGGGGTCGGGCAATCAGCCCCAGCATTTT. The genes are TRBV29-1 and TRBJ1-5; tentative D call: TRBD1 (6 bases). The V end lost 5 bases, the J end lost 2 bases, and 13 bases lay between the germline ends. This CDR3 spans 14 amino acids. Per the germline V gene, CDR1 is SQVTM and CDR2 is ANQGSEA. Supplemented by reference TRBV29-1 and TRBJ1-5, the full variable domain reads SAVISQKPSRDICQRGTSLTIQCQVDSQVTMMFWYRQQPGQSLTLIATANQGSEATYESGFVIDKFPISRPNLTFSTLTVSNMSPEDSSIYLCSVSQGSGNQPQHFGDGTRLSIL.

V and J are TRBV14 and TRBJ1-6; 10 nucleotides match TRBD1. The CDR3 loop spans 20 amino acids. Looked up from germline, CDR1 is SGHDN and CDR2 is FVKESK. The V gene end was trimmed by 4 bases and the J gene end by 0 bases; junction bases not matched to a gene: 12. As DNA, the CDR3 is TGTGCCAGCAGCCCCTATTCCGGGACAGGGGACAGCTCCTATAATTCACCCCTCCACTTT. Translating it yields CASSPYSGTGDSSYNSPLHF.

The gene calls are TRBV2 and TRBJ1-1, with a weak D call TRBD1 (6 bases). This CDR3 is 14 amino acids long. Germline lookup yields CDR1 SNHLY and CDR2 FYNNEI. Between the trimmed V and J ends, which lost 6 bases and 0 bases, there was a span of 11 bases. The CDR3 spells CASRAGTMNTEAFF. In DNA form, the CDR3 reads TGTGCCAGCAGAGCCGGGACAATGAACACTGAAGCTTTCTTT.

This rearrangement joins TRBV19 to TRBJ2-7; perhaps TRBD1 as D (6 bases). From germline, CDR1 is LNHDA and CDR2 SQIVND (reference sequence). CDR3 length: 13 residues. V lost 5 bases to trimming and J lost 3 bases, with 11 bases between them. CDR3 sequence reads: CASSPGQHYEQYF. The CDR3 DNA reads as TGTGCCAGTAGTCCAGGACAGCACTACGAGCAGTACTTC.

Only one count was recorded for this clone. This sample includes further DNA sequences coding for the same CDR3. J is TRBJ1-2 and V is TRBV3-1 (or the pseudogene TRBV3-2); D is undetermined. Trimming removed 2 bases from V and 5 bases from J, with 9 bases in between. The length of the CDR3 is 13 residues. From germline, CDR1 is LGHDT and CDR2 YNNKEL (reference sequence). The CDR3 nucleotides read TGTGCCAGCAGCCAACGGGGTGGGTATGGCTACACCTTC. This translates into CASSQRGGYGYTF.

This rearrangement joins TRBV18 to TRBJ1-6, with 8 nucleotides matching TRBD1. This CDR3 contains 14 residues. Germline V gives CDR1 KGHSH, CDR2 LQKENI. Unmatched junction bases numbered 8, after V lost 5 bases and J lost 11 bases. The CDR3 region is CASSSGQGLPPLHF. CDR3 bases: TGTGCCAGCTCATCCGGACAGGGTCTGCCACCCCTCCACTTT.

The rearrangement links TRBV10-1 to TRBJ2-7, with TRBD1 identical over 9 bases. The ends lost 3 bases at V and 0 bases at J; junction bases unmatched: 3. The germline V gene encodes CDR1 WNHNN and CDR2 SYGVQD (reference sequence). CDR3 size: 15 residues. DNA of the CDR3: TGCGCCAGCAGTGACCGGGACAGGGACTCCTACGAGCAGTACTTC. It specifies CASSDRDRDSYEQYF.

This clone appeared once. V is TRBV18 and J is TRBJ1-2; D not resolved. V was pared by 2 bases and J by 3 bases, with 7 bases between. The CDR3 has 13 amino acids. Germline lookup yields CDR1 KGHSH and CDR2 LQKENI. The chain's CDR3 is CASSPSSDYGYTF. CDR3 DNA: TGTGCCAGCTCACCATCGTCAGACTATGGCTACACCTTC.

Written as DNA, the CDR3 is TGTGCCAGCAGTTACTATCAGGGCTACACCTTC. Translation gives CASSYYQGYTF. The rearrangement joins TRBV6-6 to TRBJ1-2, with D hard to call. The CDR3 runs to 11 residues. Trimming removed 1 base at V and 8 bases at J, with 5 bases between. Germline CDR1 MNHNY, CDR2 SVGAGI (reference sequence).